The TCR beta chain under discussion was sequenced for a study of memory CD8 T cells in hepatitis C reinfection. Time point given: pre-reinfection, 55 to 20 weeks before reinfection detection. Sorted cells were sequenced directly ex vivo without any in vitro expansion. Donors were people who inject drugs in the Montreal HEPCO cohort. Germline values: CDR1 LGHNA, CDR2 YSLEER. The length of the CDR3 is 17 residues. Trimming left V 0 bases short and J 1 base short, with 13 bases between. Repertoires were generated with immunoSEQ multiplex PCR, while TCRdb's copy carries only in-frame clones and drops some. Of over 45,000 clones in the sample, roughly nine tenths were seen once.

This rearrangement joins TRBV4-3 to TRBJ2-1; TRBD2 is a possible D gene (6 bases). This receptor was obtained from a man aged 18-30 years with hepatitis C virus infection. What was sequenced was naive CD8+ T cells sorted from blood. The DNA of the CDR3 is TGCGCCAGCAGCCAAGAAATCGCCGGGACTTCCTACAATGAGCAGTTCTTC. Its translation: CASSQEIAGTSYNEQFF.